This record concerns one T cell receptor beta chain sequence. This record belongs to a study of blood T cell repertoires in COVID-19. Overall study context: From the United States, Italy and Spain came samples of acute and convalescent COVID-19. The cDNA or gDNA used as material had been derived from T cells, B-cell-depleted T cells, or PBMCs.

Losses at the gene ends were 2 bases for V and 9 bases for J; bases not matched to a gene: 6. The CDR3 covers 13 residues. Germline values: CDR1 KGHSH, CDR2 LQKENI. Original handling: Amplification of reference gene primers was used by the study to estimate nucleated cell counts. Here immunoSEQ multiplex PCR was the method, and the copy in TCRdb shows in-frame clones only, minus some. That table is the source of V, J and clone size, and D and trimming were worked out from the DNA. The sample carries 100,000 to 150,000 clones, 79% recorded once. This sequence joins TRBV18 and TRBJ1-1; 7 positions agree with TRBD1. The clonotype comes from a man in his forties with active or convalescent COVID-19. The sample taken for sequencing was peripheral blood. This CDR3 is CASSPGTAGQAFF. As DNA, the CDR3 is TGTGCCAGCTCACCAGGGACAGCCGGACAAGCTTTCTTT. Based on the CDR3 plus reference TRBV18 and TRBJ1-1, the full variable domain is NAGVMQNPRHLVRRRGQEARLRCSPMKGHSHVYWYRQLPEEGLKFMVYLQKENIIDESGMPKERFSAEFPKEGPSILRIQQVVRGDSAAYFCASSPGTAGQAFFGQGTRLTVV.